The rows below give T cell receptor beta chains drawn from one sample of a study of blood T cell repertoires in COVID-19. Only in-frame clones appear in the TCRdb table, and some are missing; sequencing was by immunoSEQ multiplex PCR. The sample has over 65,000 clones; 85% to 90% are singletons. The sample was peripheral blood. These receptors were collected from a woman aged 60 to 75 with acute or convalescent COVID-19. Each CDR3 is given with its conserved first and last residue. A D gene is named only where the DNA matches it firmly. Not every row has a clone size; where given, it reads once, few, many or a size class.

>TRBJ1-1|NA|TRBV6-5|NA
TGTGCCAGCAGGGAGGGGACCTTCACTGAAGCTTTCTTT
CASREGTFTEAFF
>TRBJ1-2|NA|TRBV6-5|TRBD1
TGTGCCAGCACCCTTGGACAGGGAAGGGCCTATGGCTACACCTTC
CASTLGQGRAYGYTF
>TRBJ1-2|NA|TRBV2|NA
TGTGCCAGCGATCGGGGATCTGGCTACACCTTC
CASDRGSGYTF
>TRBJ1-3|NA|TRBV11-2|NA
TGTGCCAGCAGACCAACAGGGATCCCTGGAAACACCATATATTTT
CASRPTGIPGNTIYF
>TRBJ1-2|NA|TRBV5-1|NA
TGCGCCAGCAGTTACGACATGAACTATGGCTACACCTTC
CASSYDMNYGYTF
>TRBJ2-1|NA|TRBV20-1|TRBD2
TGCAGATGTAGCGGGGGCCTGGAGCAGTTCTTC
CRCSGGLEQFF
>TRBJ1-1|NA|TRBV19|TRBD1
TGTGCCAGTAGTCCAGGGACAGGTTATTTGAACACTGAAGCTTTCTTT
CASSPGTGYLNTEAFF
>TRBJ2-3|once|TRBV5-6|NA
TGTGCCAGCAGCTTGGCGCGAGCAGATACGCAGTATTTT
CASSLARADTQYF
>TRBJ2-5|NA|TRBV6-6|TRBD1
TGTGCCAGCAGTTCCTTAGGGACAGGGGACGACTTC
CASSSLGTGDDF
>TRBJ1-2|NA|TRBV28|TRBD1
TGTGCCAGCACCCCAGGGGGAGGCTATGGCTACACCTTC
CASTPGGGYGYTF
>TRBJ2-1|NA|TRBV7-2|NA
TGTGCCAGCAGCTTACTCAGAACCTACAATGAGCAGTTCTTC
CASSLLRTYNEQFF
>TRBJ1-1|NA|TRBV7-2|NA
TGTGCCAGCAGCCGTCAGTTGAACACTGAAGCTTTCTTT
CASSRQLNTEAFF
>TRBJ1-2|NA|TRBV12-5|TRBD1
TGTGCTAGCGAGAAAGGGGGCGCCGGTGGCTACACCTTC
CASEKGGAGGYTF
>TRBJ2-5|NA|TRBV5-1|NA
TGCGCCAGCAGCTTGGTCCCAGGCAGCGAGACCCAGTACTTC
CASSLVPGSETQYF
>TRBJ1-2|NA|TRBV6-5|TRBD1
TGTGCCAGCAGGAGACAGGGGGCCAAGTATGGCTACACCTTC
CASRRQGAKYGYTF
>TRBJ1-4|NA|TRBV3-1/TRBV3-2|NA
TGTGCCAGCAGCCAAGATTTATGGCGGGGCGCAACTAATGAAAAACTGTTTTTT
CASSQDLWRGATNEKLFF
>TRBJ1-4|NA|TRBV9|TRBD1
TGTGCCAGCAGCGTTAGCGTTTCCTCTGGGACAGGGGATGAAAAACTGTTTTTT
CASSVSVSSGTGDEKLFF
>TRBJ2-1|NA|TRBV5-4|NA
TGTGCCAGCAGCTTGGACAGGTACAATGAGCAGTTCTTC
CASSLDRYNEQFF
>TRBJ1-4|few|TRBV4-2|NA
TGTGCCAGCAGCCAAGACACAACTAATGAAAAACTGTTTTTT
CASSQDTTNEKLFF
>TRBJ2-2|NA|TRBV19|TRBD1
TGTGCCAGTAGTATCAGAGGACAGGGGGCGAACACCGGGGAGCTGTTTTTT
CASSIRGQGANTGELFF
>TRBJ1-4|NA|TRBV19|NA
TGTGCCAGTAGCCCTACAGTAGCAACTAATGAAAAACTGTTTTTT
CASSPTVATNEKLFF
>TRBJ1-2|NA|TRBV28|NA
TGTGCCAGCAGCTCTACGGCCGGAGACTATGGCTACACCTTC
CASSSTAGDYGYTF
>TRBJ1-3|NA|TRBV4-1|NA
TGCGCCAGCAGCCGTCAGGGGATCGTTCTCTCTGGAAACACCATATATTTT
CASSRQGIVLSGNTIYF
>TRBJ2-1|NA|TRBV6-2/TRBV6-3|NA
TGTGCCAGCAGTTACTCGATCTTGAGCGGAATACTATACAATGAGCAGTTCTTC
CASSYSILSGILYNEQFF
>TRBJ1-4|NA|TRBV6-4|TRBD1
TGTGCCAGCAGTGCCACTTTCCCTTTAGGGGACAGGGGTAGTGAAAAACTGTTTTTT
CASSATFPLGDRGSEKLFF
>TRBJ2-1|once|TRBV11-2|NA
TGTGCCAGCAGCTTAAGTGAAGACAGCTACAATGAGCAGTTCTTC
CASSLSEDSYNEQFF
>TRBJ2-3|NA|TRBV7-2|NA
TGTGCCAGCAGCTATCGTAGACAGAGCACAGATACGCAGTATTTT
CASSYRRQSTDTQYF
>TRBJ2-5|NA|TRBV19|NA
TGTGCCAGTAGTCTAACCTACAGGGTCGAAGAGACCCAGTACTTC
CASSLTYRVEETQYF
>TRBJ2-2|NA|TRBV28|NA
TGTGCCAGCAGTTTTCAGGGAACCGGGGAGCTGTTTTTT
CASSFQGTGELFF
>TRBJ2-2|NA|TRBV6-5|NA
TGTGCCAGCAGAAGAGACACCGGGGAGCTGTTTTTT
CASRRDTGELFF
>TRBJ1-2|NA|TRBV3-1/TRBV3-2|TRBD1
TGTGCCAGCAGTCCTTTTAGGACAGGATATGGCTACACCTTC
CASSPFRTGYGYTF
>TRBJ1-1|NA|TRBV19|TRBD1
TGTGCCAGTAGTGTCGACAGGGTAGGCACTGAAGCTTTCTTT
CASSVDRVGTEAFF
>TRBJ1-6|NA|TRBV5-8|NA
TGTGCCAGCAGCTTGTTTTTCGGGGGGAATTCACCCCTCCACTTT
CASSLFFGGNSPLHF
>TRBJ1-5|NA|TRBV30|TRBD1
TGTGCCTGGAGTGAGGGGGCACCTAGCCGCAATCAGCCCCAGCATTTT
CAWSEGAPSRNQPQHF
>TRBJ2-3|NA|TRBV5-1|TRBD2
TGCGCCAGCAGCTGGGAAGGACTAGCGGGGATCACAGATACGCAGTATTTT
CASSWEGLAGITDTQYF
>TRBJ2-3|NA|TRBV4-3|NA
TGCGCCAGCAGCCAAGGGAGCGGGTGGGACACAGATACGCAGTATTTT
CASSQGSGWDTDTQYF
>TRBJ2-3|NA|TRBV1|NA
TGCACCAGCAGCCCCAAGCGAGGGCATCCCGCAGATACGCAGTATTTT
CTSSPKRGHPADTQYF
>TRBJ1-2|NA|TRBV24-1|NA
TGTGCCACCAGTGACACTCGCCCTACAGGGCTCTATGGCTACACCTTC
CATSDTRPTGLYGYTF
>TRBJ2-5|NA|TRBV19|NA
TGTGCCAGTAGTATCGGGGGGCGCGGGGAGACCCAGTACTTC
CASSIGGRGETQYF
>TRBJ2-5|NA|TRBV6-2/TRBV6-3|TRBD2
TGTGCCAGCAGTTACAGTCTAGCGGGAGAAGAGACCCAGTACTTC
CASSYSLAGEETQYF
>TRBJ2-1|once|TRBV11-2|TRBD2
TGTGCCAGCACCCCCGAGGCGGGGGGGCACAATGAGCAGTTCTTC
CASTPEAGGHNEQFF
>TRBJ1-1|NA|TRBV2|NA
TGTGCCAGCAGTTATCCCCGGGCGGGGAACACTGAAGCTTTCTTT
CASSYPRAGNTEAFF
>TRBJ1-6|once|TRBV27|NA
TGTGCCAGCAGTCTCGGGAATTCACCCCTCCACTTT
CASSLGNSPLHF
>TRBJ2-5|NA|TRBV5-4|TRBD2
TGTGCCAGCGGCGCTAGCGGGAGGGAAGAGACCCAGTACTTC
CASGASGREETQYF
>TRBJ2-2|NA|TRBV25-1|TRBD2
TGTGCCAGCAGTGAATTATGGACTAGCGGGAGGACCGGGGAGCTGTTTTTT
CASSELWTSGRTGELFF
>TRBJ1-2|NA|TRBV9|TRBD1
TGTGCCAGCAGTACAGGGGGCTCAGGGGGCTACACCTTC
CASSTGGSGGYTF
>TRBJ1-1|NA|TRBV29-1|NA
TGCAGCGTTGAATTCGGACACATGAACACTGAAGCTTTCTTT
CSVEFGHMNTEAFF